The clone carrying this T cell receptor (beta chain) has just one count. The data are from a study of blood T cell repertoires in COVID-19. For the study at large: Specimens from acute and convalescent COVID-19 originated in the United States, Italy and Spain.

Within the 2 weeks before study entry, each person in the exposed group met a COVID-19 case. In the authors' workflow: Reference gene primer amplification yielded estimated nucleated cell counts. The table came from immunoSEQ multiplex PCR; TCRdb's copy has only in-frame clones and leaves some out. The DNA was the basis for D and trimming; V, J and clone size are from that table. The sample consists of 150,000 or so clones, roughly 90% of them appearing once. The germline gives CDR1 SGHVS, CDR2 FQNEAQ. Trimming cost V 1 base and J 8 bases, with 8 bases left between them. The CDR3 length is 13 residues.

This receptor was obtained from a woman aged 35 to 49 who had been exposed to COVID-19. The rearrangement links TRBV7-8 to TRBJ1-4, with TRBD1 as a possible D gene (6 bases). The sample was PBMCs or T cells enriched from blood (not recorded which). CDR3 sequence: CASSLVRGEKLFF. DNA of the CDR3: TGTGCCAGCAGCTTAGTGAGGGGGGAAAAACTGTTTTTT.